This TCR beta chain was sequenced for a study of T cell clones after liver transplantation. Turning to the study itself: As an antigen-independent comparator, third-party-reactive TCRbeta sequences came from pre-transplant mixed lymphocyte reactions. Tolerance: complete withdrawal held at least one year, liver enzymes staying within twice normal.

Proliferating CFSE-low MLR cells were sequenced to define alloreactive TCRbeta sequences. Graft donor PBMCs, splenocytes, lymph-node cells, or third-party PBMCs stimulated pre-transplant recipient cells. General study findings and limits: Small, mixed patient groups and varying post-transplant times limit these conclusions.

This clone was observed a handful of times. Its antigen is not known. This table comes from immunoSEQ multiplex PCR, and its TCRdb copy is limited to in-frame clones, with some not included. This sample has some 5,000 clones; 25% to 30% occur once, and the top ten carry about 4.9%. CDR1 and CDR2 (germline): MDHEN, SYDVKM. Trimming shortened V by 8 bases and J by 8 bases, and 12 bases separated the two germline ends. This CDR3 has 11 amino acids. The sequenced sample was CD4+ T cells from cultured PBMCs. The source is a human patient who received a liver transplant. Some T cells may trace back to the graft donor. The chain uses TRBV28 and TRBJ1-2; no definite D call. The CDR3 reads CASYSWVGYTF. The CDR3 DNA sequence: TGTGCCAGCTATAGCTGGGTAGGCTACACCTTC.